This TCR beta chain emerged from a study of post-analysis software for immune sequencing data. Study-level findings and limits: Controls had lower frequencies than patients of 4 or 5 TRBV segments, which included TRBV5-6, TRBV5-1 and TRBV20-1. For normalized Chao1 diversity, multiple sclerosis patients scored significantly lower than controls did.

Unique molecular identifiers were carried by the TCR beta cDNA libraries. When about 1 to 11 million T cells were used, they gave hundreds of thousands of cDNA molecules. TCRdb itself ran the PCR reads through MiXCR, one entry per CDR3 protein. Of over 150,000 distinct CDR3 sequences listed, about 30% were seen once; the top ten hold roughly 1.6%. As to this clonotype: Its specificity is not known.

The CDR3 sequence is 17 residues long. From germline, CDR1 is MGHRA and CDR2 YSYEKL. The ends were cut back, 1 base at V and 2 bases at J, with 15 bases in the middle. This chain connects TRBV4-1 to TRBJ1-5, with TRBD1 as a possible D gene (6 bases). This receptor was identified in a girl aged 10 to 17 with multiple sclerosis. The sequencing input was blood. Here the CDR3 reads CASSQASGARRNQPQHF. As DNA, the CDR3 is TGCGCCAGCAGCCAAGCATCGGGGGCGCGACGCAATCAGCCCCAGCATTTT.